This T cell receptor (beta chain) was sequenced during a study of CD8+CD57+ T cells in acquired aplastic anemia. Study information: On average, sorted CD4+ and CD8+ cells gave approximately 3.5 ug of DNA. Study observations and caveats: Patients showed no significant difference from controls in CD8+ Simpson's diversity. Some 29 shared CD8+ CDR3s appeared highly expressed within patients' immunodominant clones.

To note about this clonotype: Its antigen is not identified.

Profiling that covered TCR beta VDJ and CDR3 relied on genomic DNA as its template. TCRdb reanalysed the reads using MiXCR and keeps one entry per CDR3 protein. Seen here are 200,000 or so distinct CDR3 sequences, less than 60% observed once, and the top ten hold nearly 20%. With 0 bases clipped from V and 0 bases from J, the junction kept 1 base outside the gene matches. From germline, CDR1 is SGDLS and CDR2 YYNGEE. The CDR3 covers 16 residues. It was patients with CD8+CD57+ cell expansion by flow cytometry who were chosen for sequencing. Each patient had severe acquired aplastic anemia. The chain combines TRBV9 with TRBJ2-1; TRBD2 aligns across 9 bases. The specimen was sorted CD4+, CD8+, or CD8+CD57+ T cells (not recorded which) from PBMCs. The sequence derives from a human donor with aplastic anemia. Here the CDR3 DNA reads TGTGCCAGCAGCGTAGCGCGGGGGGGCTCCTACAATGAGCAGTTCTTC. Its protein product is CASSVARGGSYNEQFF.